The 18 T cell receptor beta chains given below trace back to one sample, sequenced in a study of early T cells in non-severe SARS-CoV-2 infection. TCRdb re-derived calls from the 5' RACE reads in MiXCR, one entry per CDR3 protein. Of tens of thousands of distinct CDR3 sequences in the sample, around 18% were seen once. The material sequenced was whole blood, taken at baseline. These receptors all come from an adult who was a healthcare worker with PCR-confirmed SARS-CoV-2 infection or an uninfected control (not recorded which).

This clonotype was observed a few times. The chain couples TRBV5-6 to TRBJ1-1; D unclear. The CDR3 length is 15 residues. Trimming cost V 0 bases and J 1 base, with 10 bases left between them. Per the germline V gene, CDR1 is SGHDT and CDR2 is YYEEEE. The CDR3 sequence is CASSLGARPNTEAFF. The CDR3, as DNA: TGTGCCAGCAGCTTGGGGGCCAGGCCGAACACTGAAGCTTTCTTT.

V gene TRBV5-1 combines with J gene TRBJ2-2, with a possible D match to TRBD1 (5 bases). Germline V gene sequence: CDR1 SGHRS, CDR2 YFSETQ. V was shortened by 3 bases and J by 5 bases, with 17 bases between the two germline ends. This CDR3 has 16 amino acids. CDR3: CASSSRVWGKTGELFF. As DNA, the CDR3 is TGCGCCAGCAGCTCCCGCGTTTGGGGCAAAACCGGGGAGCTGTTTTTT.

There are many counts of this clonotype. The V call is TRBV18, the J call TRBJ1-1; D is possibly TRBD1 (5 bases). In germline, CDR1 is KGHSH, CDR2 LQKENI. V lost 3 bases to trimming and J lost 1 base, with 15 bases between them. This CDR3 comprises 16 residues. CDR3 region: CASSPTLGGTNTEAFF. The CDR3, as DNA: TGTGCCAGCTCACCTACCCTGGGAGGGACGAACACTGAAGCTTTCTTT.

This clonotype was counted many times. This chain links TRBV5-1 with TRBJ2-1; unclear D gene. Germline CDR1 and CDR2: SGHRS and YFSETQ. This CDR3 has 13 residues. Trimming left V 3 bases short and J 5 bases short, with 9 bases between. The CDR3: CASSSLADNEQFF. The CDR3 region has the DNA TGCGCCAGCAGCTCCCTTGCCGACAATGAGCAGTTCTTC.

This clonotype has a handful of counts. The chain employs TRBV6-5 and TRBJ2-5, with D possibly being TRBD1 (7 bases). This CDR3 comprises 14 residues. The V and J ends lost 6 bases and 5 bases respectively, with 16 bases between them. Germline V gene lookup returns CDR1 MNHEY and CDR2 SVGAGI. CDR3 loop: CASRRTGAGETQYF. The CDR3 nucleotides read TGTGCCAGCAGAAGGACAGGTGCGGGGGAGACCCAGTACTTC.

The rearrangement uses TRBV5-1 and TRBJ2-3, with a tentative D call TRBD2 (6 bases). The germline gives CDR1 SGHRS, CDR2 YFSETQ. The CDR3 is made up of 15 amino acids. The V end was cut by 0 bases, the J end by 6 bases, with 14 bases between. The CDR3 coding sequence is TGCGCCAGCAGCTTGGATTTTAGGAGGGCCGATACGCAGTATTTT. Protein: CASSLDFRRADTQYF.

This chain links TRBV7-9 with TRBJ2-7, with a weak D call TRBD1 (6 bases). V shed 3 bases and J shed 2 bases, with 14 bases lying between them. The CDR3 loop spans 15 amino acids. The germline V gene encodes CDR1 SEHNR and CDR2 FQNEAQ (reference sequence). The CDR3 sequence is CASSFDRSRAYEQYF. Written as DNA, the CDR3 is TGTGCCAGCAGCTTCGACAGGTCTCGGGCCTACGAGCAGTACTTC.

This clonotype was detected a few times. The chain joins TRBV28 to TRBJ1-6; D perhaps matches TRBD1 (5 bases). The CDR3 runs 15 residues. Trimming left V 3 bases short and J 6 bases short, with 12 bases between. Looked up from germline, CDR1 is MDHEN and CDR2 is SYDVKM. The CDR3 sequence is CASSFRGSGNSPLHF. In DNA, the CDR3 is TGTGCCAGCAGTTTCCGGGGGAGCGGTAATTCACCCCTCCACTTT.

This clonotype was counted at least ten times. V is TRBV11-2 and J is TRBJ1-3; perhaps TRBD1 as D (5 bases). Looked up from germline, CDR1 is SGHAT and CDR2 is FQNNGV. V lost 0 bases and J 0 bases, leaving 15 bases between the germline ends. The CDR3 totals 18 residues. The CDR3 loop reads CASSLDLRTLSSGNTIYF. The CDR3 DNA sequence: TGTGCCAGCAGCTTAGATCTTAGGACACTGAGCTCTGGAAACACCATATATTTT.

The CDR3 DNA reads TGTGCCAGCAGAACTAGCGGGAGCTCCTACGAGCAGTACTTC. Translated: CASRTSGSSYEQYF. This sequence joins TRBV7-9 and TRBJ2-7; 11 nucleotides match TRBD2. Looked up from germline, CDR1 is SEHNR and CDR2 is FQNEAQ (reference sequence). There are 14 residues in the CDR3. J was trimmed by 0 bases and V by 6 bases; bases with no gene match: 1.

This clonotype showed up just a few times. The chain couples TRBV6-5 to TRBJ1-3, with 9 bases lining up with TRBD1. Germline trimming cut 9 bases from V and 0 bases from J; bases unmatched to any gene: 6. Germline lookup yields CDR1 MNHEY and CDR2 SVGAGI. The CDR3 loop spans 15 amino acids. The CDR3 nucleotides read TGTGCCAGTACAGGGGGCCGCTACTCTGGAAACACCATATATTTT. It translates to CASTGGRYSGNTIYF.

This clonotype has ten or more counts. The chain recombines TRBV30 with TRBJ2-1, with 12 bases aligning to TRBD2. J gave up 8 bases and V 3 bases, and 5 bases lay outside the gene matches. The CDR3 extends over 14 amino acids. Germline CDR1 GTSNPN, CDR2 SVGIG (reference sequence). In DNA form, the CDR3 reads TGTGCCTGGAGCCCAGGACTAGCGGGGCATGAGCAGTTCTTC. It specifies CAWSPGLAGHEQFF.

The chain couples TRBV30 to TRBJ2-3; D gene ambiguous. The CDR3 sequence is 15 residues long. Germline V gene sequence: CDR1 GTSNPN, CDR2 SVGIG (reference sequence). V lost 4 bases and J 0 bases, leaving 14 bases between the germline ends. Written as DNA, the CDR3 is TGTGCCTGGATAGAAACCCAGGCGAGCACAGATACGCAGTATTTT. Protein product: CAWIETQASTDTQYF.

This clonotype has just a few counts. The chain recombines TRBV27 with TRBJ1-5; D is unresolved. The V end was cut by 3 bases, the J end by 5 bases, with 14 bases between. The CDR3 extends over 15 amino acids. CDR1 is MNHEY, CDR2 SMNVEV, per germline (reference sequence). The CDR3 bases are TGTGCCAGCAGTTTCCAGGCTGGTAGAGATCAGCCCCAGCATTTT. This codes for CASSFQAGRDQPQHF.

The chain carries TRBV7-2 and TRBJ2-7; 13 positions agree with TRBD2. With V trimmed by 1 base and J by 7 bases, 7 bases remained unmatched. CDR3 length: 16 residues. CDR1 and CDR2 (germline): SGHTA, FQGNSA. The CDR3 loop reads CASSLGGLAGSQEQYF. The CDR3 coding sequence is TGTGCCAGCAGCTTAGGGGGACTAGCGGGGAGTCAAGAGCAGTACTTC.

CDR3 sequence: CASRQRGTEKTEAFF. The CDR3 nucleotides are TGCGCCAGCAGGCAAAGAGGTACCGAGAAGACTGAAGCTTTCTTT. This chain links TRBV10-2 with TRBJ1-1; the D is unclear. This CDR3 contains 15 residues. Trimming removed 6 bases from V and 5 bases from J, with 19 bases in between. Germline CDR1 and CDR2: WSHSY and SAAADI.

This clonotype turned up a few times. This chain uses TRBV29-1 with TRBJ2-7, with 8 bases fitting TRBD2. J was trimmed by 4 bases and V by 7 bases; bases with no gene match: 15. Germline CDR1 SQVTM, CDR2 ANQGSEA. This CDR3 has 15 residues. The CDR3 loop reads CSARLGVAGLYEQYF. As DNA, the CDR3 is TGCAGCGCCCGCCTCGGAGTAGCGGGATTGTACGAGCAGTACTTC.

This clonotype turned up a few times. The V gene is TRBV19, the J gene TRBJ1-2; D is undetermined. CDR3 length equals 12 residues. Germline lookup yields CDR1 LNHDA and CDR2 SQIVND (reference sequence). V was shortened by 4 bases and J by 7 bases, with 10 bases between the two germline ends. The CDR3 DNA reads TGTGCCAGTAGTAATCGGGATTCTGGCTACACCTTC. Protein sequence: CASSNRDSGYTF.